The clone carrying this T cell receptor (beta chain) was observed a single time. Trimming removed 4 bases from V and 11 bases from J; junction bases left unmatched: 5. CDR1 and CDR2 (germline): SGHTA, FQGNSA. CDR3 size: 12 residues. PCR used 60 Vbeta primers and 13 Jbeta primers. This table comes from immunoSEQ multiplex PCR, and its TCRdb copy is limited to in-frame clones, with some not included. The sample carries around 120,000 clones, 60% to 85% recorded once. The source of the sample is a study of cytomegalovirus exposure and HLA in healthy donors. The sequenced sample consisted of PBMCs. This chain connects TRBV7-2 to TRBJ2-1, with 7 bases matching TRBD2. This sequence was found in a young woman in good health and CMV-seropositive. CDR3 coding DNA: TGTGCCAGCAGCTGGGGGGGGGTAAAGCAGTTCTTC. This sequence encodes CASSWGGVKQFF. The full variable domain, in which reference TRBV7-2 and TRBJ2-1 provide the parts outside the CDR3, is GAGVSQSPSNKVTEKGKDVELRCDPISGHTALYWYRQSLGQGLEFLIYFQGNSAPDKSGLPSDRFSAERTGGSVSTLTIQRTQQEDSAVYLCASSWGGVKQFFGPGTRLTVL.